Below are 5 T cell receptor beta chains sequenced from a single sample in a study of T cells in Graves' hyperthyroidism and ophthalmopathy. Amplification yielded TCR beta CDR3 regions, with RNA transcripts as the source. The HTBI primer set drove a first-round RT-PCR of the TCR CDR3. TCRdb reprocessed the multiplex PCR reads via MiXCR and lists one record per CDR3 protein. This sample carries about 58,000 distinct CDR3 sequences, about 49% of them seen once, and the ten largest clones take 9.5% to 15%. Sequenced material: blood. These receptors came from a woman in her twenties or thirties with Graves' ophthalmopathy.

This clonotype was counted only a few times. A single base separates this from a much larger clone, so it may be a read error. The CDR3 does not close with the conserved phenylalanine or tryptophan, likely indicating a read error. V gene TRBV6-1 combines with J gene TRBJ1-1; possibly TRBD1 for D (6 bases). Germline CDR1 and CDR2: MNHNS and SASEGT. The ends were cut back, 6 bases at V and 0 bases at J, with 11 bases in the middle. The CDR3 runs 14 residues. CDR3 sequence: CASRAGQMNTEAFL. CDR3 in DNA: TGTGCCAGCAGGGCCGGACAGATGAACACTGAAGCTTTCTTG.

CDR3 region: CASGQYYEQYF. The CDR3 nucleotides are TGTGCCAGCGGACAGTACTACGAGCAGTACTTC. This chain links TRBV2 with TRBJ2-7, with D possibly being TRBD1 (6 bases). The V end lost 8 bases, the J end lost 3 bases, and 8 bases lay between the germline ends. CDR3 size: 11 residues. Germline values: CDR1 SNHLY, CDR2 FYNNEI.

This clonotype was recorded only once. This rearrangement joins TRBV6-1 to TRBJ2-1; 12 nucleotides match TRBD2. Trimming cost V 5 bases and J 6 bases; bases outside gene matches: 5. Germline V gives CDR1 MNHNS, CDR2 SASEGT. The CDR3 runs to 15 residues. CDR3 sequence (DNA): TGTGCCAGCAGTAGTCTAGCGGGAGGGCGCAATGAGCAGTTCTTC. This gives the protein CASSSLAGGRNEQFF.

This clonotype was counted a single time. The chain couples TRBV2 to TRBJ1-3; D gene uncertain. The V end was cut by 5 bases, the J end by 7 bases, with 12 bases between. Looked up from germline, CDR1 is SNHLY and CDR2 is FYNNEI. The CDR3 totals 13 residues. The CDR3 sequence: CASSSMSLNTIYF. The CDR3 bases are TGTGCCAGCAGTTCGATGTCGCTGAACACCATATATTTT. Combining the CDR3 with reference TRBV2 and TRBJ1-3 gives the whole variable domain EPEVTQTPSHQVTQMGQEVILRCVPISNHLYFYWYRQILGQKVEFLVSFYNNEISEKSEIFDDQFSVERPDGSNFTLKIRSTKLEDSAMYFCASSSMSLNTIYFGEGSWLTVV.

In regard to this clonotype: One end of the junction varies from germline; a read error may be responsible. V gene TRBV4-3 combines with J gene TRBJ1-5; possible D gene TRBD1, 6 bases. The CDR3 loop spans 16 amino acids. From germline, CDR1 is LGHNA and CDR2 YSLEER. The chain's CDR3 is CTSSQDGGAGNQPQHF. CDR3 sequence (DNA): TGCACCAGCAGCCAAGACGGGGGGGCTGGGAACCAGCCCCAGCATTTT.